This T cell receptor beta chain was identified in a study of blood T cell repertoires in COVID-19. The CDR3 covers 12 residues. In germline, CDR1 is LNHDA, CDR2 SQIVND (reference sequence). Trimming removed 2 bases from V and 6 bases from J, with 7 bases in between. Profiling relied on immunoSEQ multiplex PCR, and the TCRdb table lists in-frame clones only, not all of them. The sample has roughly 400,000 clones; approximately 86% are singletons. The sample consisted of PBMCs or T cells enriched from blood (not recorded which). The V gene is TRBV19, the J gene TRBJ1-1; D call uncertain. This receptor was identified in a middle-aged woman with acute COVID-19. CDR3 protein: CASSISVAEAFF. Written as DNA, the CDR3 is TGTGCCAGTAGTATATCCGTCGCTGAAGCTTTCTTT.